The text below deals with one TCR beta chain. Its antigen is unidentified. This entry comes from a study of cytomegalovirus exposure and HLA in healthy donors. The V and J ends lost 1 base and 5 bases, in that order; junction bases with no gene match: 7. CDR1 is SEHNR, CDR2 FQNEAQ, per germline (reference sequence). The CDR3 consists of 16 residues. A multiplex PCR was run with 60 Vbeta primers and 13 Jbeta primers. The repertoire was sequenced with immunoSEQ multiplex PCR; TCRdb's copy has only in-frame clones and lacks some. This sample yields about 200,000 clones, of which 70% to 85% are seen a single time; approximately 1.5% belongs to the top ten. Findings and limits, study-wide: According to an earlier analysis, most TCR beta V segments yielded productive rearrangements about 87% or about 30% of the time.

Material for sequencing was PBMCs. V gene TRBV7-9 combines with J gene TRBJ2-3; 9 nucleotides match TRBD1. The receptor comes from a man between 50 and 59 years old in good health and CMV-seronegative. The CDR3 loop is CASSLVGQGYLDTQYF. The CDR3 DNA follows: TGTGCCAGCAGCTTAGTGGGACAGGGATATCTAGATACGCAGTATTTT.